This T cell receptor beta chain was recorded in a study of T-cell memory formation after mild COVID-19. This clonotype was recorded a few times. TCRdb reanalysed the 5' RACE reads using MiXCR and keeps one entry per CDR3 protein. The table has around 440,000 distinct CDR3 sequences, around a sixth seen once; the top ten hold roughly an eighth. V lost 3 bases and J lost 0, with 12 bases in between. CDR3 length: 17 amino acids. Per germline, CDR1 SGHDN and CDR2 FVKESK. This rearrangement joins TRBV14 to TRBJ2-6, with TRBD1 as a possible D gene (5 bases). Sequenced input: PBMCs or a T cell subset sorted from them (not recorded which). The TCR was taken from an adult woman who had mild COVID-19 (a few samples of this study predate the infection). Cell type and time point are not known. The CDR3 coding sequence is TGTGCCAGCAGCCAGGGGTACAGGTTCTCTGGGGCCAACGTCCTGACTTTC. It codes for CASSQGYRFSGANVLTF.